The clone carrying this TCR beta chain was counted a few times. Its antigen is as yet unknown. These data come from a study of cytomegalovirus exposure and HLA in healthy donors. Study-wide results and limits: About 87% or about 30% of the time was how often most TCR beta V segments were productive, according to an earlier analysis. Cytomegalovirus association was listed for around 180 TCR beta chains. CMV serostatus was the sole immune exposure data available. HLA allele associations emerged for about 16,000 TCR beta sequences in a later analysis, at 0.05 false discovery rate.

Germline V CDR1 and CDR2: SNHLY, FYNNEI. The V gene end was trimmed by 2 bases and the J gene end by 3 bases; junction bases not matched to a gene: 4. The CDR3 totals 16 residues. PCR primers comprised 60 Vbeta and 13 Jbeta primers. TCRdb's table, derived via immunoSEQ multiplex PCR, lists solely in-frame clones and lacks some. The table lists 95,000 to 150,000 clones, about three quarters of them singletons. What was sequenced was PBMCs. The V and J genes are TRBV2 and TRBJ2-3; TRBD2 aligns across 11 bases. This receptor was taken from a man aged 25 to 40 in good health and CMV-seronegative. This CDR3 is CASSELAGGVTDTQYF. In nucleotides, the CDR3 is TGTGCCAGCAGTGAACTAGCGGGGGGTGTAACAGATACGCAGTATTTT.